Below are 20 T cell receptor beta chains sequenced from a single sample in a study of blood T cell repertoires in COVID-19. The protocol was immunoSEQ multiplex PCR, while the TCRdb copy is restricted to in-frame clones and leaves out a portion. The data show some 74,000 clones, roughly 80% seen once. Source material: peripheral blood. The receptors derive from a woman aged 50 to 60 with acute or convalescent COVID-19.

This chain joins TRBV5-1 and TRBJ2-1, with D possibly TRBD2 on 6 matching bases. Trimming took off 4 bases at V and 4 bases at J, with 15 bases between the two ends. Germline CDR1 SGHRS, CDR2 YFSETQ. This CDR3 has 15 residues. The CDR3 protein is CASSPEAGSYNEQFF. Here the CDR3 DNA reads TGCGCCAGCAGCCCGGAAGCGGGTTCGTACAATGAGCAGTTCTTC.

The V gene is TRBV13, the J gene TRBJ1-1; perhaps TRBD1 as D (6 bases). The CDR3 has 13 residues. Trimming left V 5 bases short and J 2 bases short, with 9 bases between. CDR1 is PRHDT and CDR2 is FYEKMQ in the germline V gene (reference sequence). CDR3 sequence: CASSRTVNTEAFF. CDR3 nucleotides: TGTGCCAGCAGCCGGACAGTAAACACTGAAGCTTTCTTT.

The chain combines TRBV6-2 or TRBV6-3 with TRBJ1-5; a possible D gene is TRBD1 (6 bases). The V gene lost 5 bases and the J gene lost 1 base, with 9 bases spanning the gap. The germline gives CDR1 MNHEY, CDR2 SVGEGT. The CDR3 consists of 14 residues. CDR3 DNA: TGTGCCAGCAGTCGGGGGGCGAGCAATCAGCCCCAGCATTTT. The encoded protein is CASSRGASNQPQHF.

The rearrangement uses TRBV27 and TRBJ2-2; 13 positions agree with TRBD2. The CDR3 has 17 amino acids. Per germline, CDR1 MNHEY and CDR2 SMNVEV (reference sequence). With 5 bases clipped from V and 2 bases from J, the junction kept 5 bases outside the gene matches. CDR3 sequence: CASSPGLAGSNTGELFF. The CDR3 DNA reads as TGTGCCAGCAGTCCGGGACTAGCGGGATCTAACACCGGGGAGCTGTTTTTT.

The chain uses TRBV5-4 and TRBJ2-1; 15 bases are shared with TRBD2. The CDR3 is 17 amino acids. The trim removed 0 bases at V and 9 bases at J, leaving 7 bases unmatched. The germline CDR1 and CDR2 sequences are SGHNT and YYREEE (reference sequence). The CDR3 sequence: CASSLAPGLAGGGEQFF. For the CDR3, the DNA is TGTGCCAGCAGCTTGGCCCCGGGACTAGCGGGGGGTGGTGAGCAGTTCTTC.

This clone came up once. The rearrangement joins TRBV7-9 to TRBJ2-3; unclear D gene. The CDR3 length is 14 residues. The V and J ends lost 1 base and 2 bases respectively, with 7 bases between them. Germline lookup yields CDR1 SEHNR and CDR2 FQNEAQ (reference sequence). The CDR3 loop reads CASSLVSYTDTQYF. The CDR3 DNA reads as TGTGCCAGCAGCTTAGTCTCTTACACAGATACGCAGTATTTT. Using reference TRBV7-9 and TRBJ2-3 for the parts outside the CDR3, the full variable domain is DTGVSQNPRHKITKRGQNVTFRCDPISEHNRLYWYRQTLGQGPEFLTYFQNEAQLEKSRLLSDRFSAERPKGSFSTLEIQRTEQGDSAMYLCASSLVSYTDTQYFGPGTRLTVL.

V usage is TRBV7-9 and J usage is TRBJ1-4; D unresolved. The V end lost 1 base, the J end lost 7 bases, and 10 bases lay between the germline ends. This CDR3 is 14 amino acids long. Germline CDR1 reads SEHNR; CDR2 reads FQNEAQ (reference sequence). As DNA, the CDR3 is TGTGCCAGCAGCTTAGGACTCCGTGGTGAAAAACTGTTTTTT. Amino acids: CASSLGLRGEKLFF.

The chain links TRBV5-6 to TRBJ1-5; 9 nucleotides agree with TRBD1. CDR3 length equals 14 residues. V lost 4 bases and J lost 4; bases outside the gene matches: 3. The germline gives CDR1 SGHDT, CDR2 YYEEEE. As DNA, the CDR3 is TGTGCCAGCAGCGTGGGACAGGGTAATCAGCCCCAGCATTTT. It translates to CASSVGQGNQPQHF.

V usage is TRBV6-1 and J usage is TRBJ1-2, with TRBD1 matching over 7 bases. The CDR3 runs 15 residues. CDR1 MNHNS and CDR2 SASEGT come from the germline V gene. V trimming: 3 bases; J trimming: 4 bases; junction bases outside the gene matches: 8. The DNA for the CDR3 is TGTGCCAGCAGTGACCGGGGACAGCTCCGCTATGGCTACACCTTC. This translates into CASSDRGQLRYGYTF.

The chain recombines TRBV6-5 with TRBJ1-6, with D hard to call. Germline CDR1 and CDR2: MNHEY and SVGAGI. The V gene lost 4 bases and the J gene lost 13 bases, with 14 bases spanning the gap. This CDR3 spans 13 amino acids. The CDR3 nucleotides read TGTGCCAGCAGTTTTAACGGGGAATGGCCCCTCCACTTT. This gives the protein CASSFNGEWPLHF.

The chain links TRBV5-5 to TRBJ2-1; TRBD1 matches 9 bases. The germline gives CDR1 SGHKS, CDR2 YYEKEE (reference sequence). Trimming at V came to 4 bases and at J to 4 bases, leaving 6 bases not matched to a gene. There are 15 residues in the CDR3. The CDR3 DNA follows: TGTGCCAGCAGCCGTCGGACAGGGGATTACAATGAGCAGTTCTTC. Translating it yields CASSRRTGDYNEQFF.

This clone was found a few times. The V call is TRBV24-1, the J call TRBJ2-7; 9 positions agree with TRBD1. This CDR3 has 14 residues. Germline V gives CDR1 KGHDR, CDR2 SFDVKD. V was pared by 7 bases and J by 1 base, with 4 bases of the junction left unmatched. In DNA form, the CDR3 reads TGTGCCACCAGGATGGGGACAGGGTCCTACGAGCAGTACTTC. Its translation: CATRMGTGSYEQYF.

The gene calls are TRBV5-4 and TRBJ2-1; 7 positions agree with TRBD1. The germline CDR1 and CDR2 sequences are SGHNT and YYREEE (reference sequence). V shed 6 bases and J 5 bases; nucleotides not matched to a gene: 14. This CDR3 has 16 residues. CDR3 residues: CASNPKGTVINNEQFF. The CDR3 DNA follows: TGTGCCAGCAACCCGAAGGGGACAGTAATTAACAATGAGCAGTTCTTC.

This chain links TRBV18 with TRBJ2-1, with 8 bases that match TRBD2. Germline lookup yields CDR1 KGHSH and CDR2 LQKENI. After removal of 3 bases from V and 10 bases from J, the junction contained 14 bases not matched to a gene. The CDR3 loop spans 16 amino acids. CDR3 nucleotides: TGTGCCAGCTCACCGGGATTCGGGGGGGCCTTTTGGGAGCAGTTCTTC. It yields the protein CASSPGFGGAFWEQFF.

CDR3 DNA: TGTGCCAGCAGCCTCTGGAACACTGAAGCTTTCTTT. It is translated as CASSLWNTEAFF. The chain has TRBV7-8 and TRBJ1-1; no reliable D call. Germline values: CDR1 SGHVS, CDR2 FQNEAQ. Trimming shortened V by 5 bases and J by 1 base, and 5 bases separated the two germline ends. The CDR3 has 12 amino acids.

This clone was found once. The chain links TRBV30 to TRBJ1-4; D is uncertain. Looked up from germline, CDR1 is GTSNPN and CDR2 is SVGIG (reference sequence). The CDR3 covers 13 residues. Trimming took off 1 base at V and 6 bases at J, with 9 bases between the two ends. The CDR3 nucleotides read TGTGCCTGGAGTGGGGAGTTTTATGAAAAACTGTTTTTT. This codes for CAWSGEFYEKLFF.

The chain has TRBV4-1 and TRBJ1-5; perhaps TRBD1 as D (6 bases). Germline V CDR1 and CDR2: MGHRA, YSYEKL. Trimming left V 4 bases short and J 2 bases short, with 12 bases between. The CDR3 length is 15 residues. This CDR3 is CASSPLRTGNQPQHF. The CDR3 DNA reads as TGCGCCAGCAGCCCCCTGAGGACAGGCAATCAGCCCCAGCATTTT.

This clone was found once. This CDR3 is CAWGPTGSSYNEQFF. The CDR3 region has the DNA TGTGCCTGGGGGCCGACAGGTAGCTCCTACAATGAGCAGTTCTTC. The gene calls are TRBV30 and TRBJ2-1, with TRBD1 as a possible D gene (6 bases). CDR3 size: 15 residues. Germline values: CDR1 GTSNPN, CDR2 SVGIG (reference sequence). The ends were cut back, 5 bases at V and 0 bases at J, with 14 bases in the middle.

The CDR3, as DNA: TGTGCCAGCAGCTACACAGGGAGCTCCTACAATGAGCAGTTCTTC. This translates into CASSYTGSSYNEQFF. The rearrangement uses TRBV11-1 and TRBJ2-1; TRBD1 is a possible D gene (6 bases). V lost 4 bases and J lost 0, with 10 bases in between. Germline loops: CDR1 SGHAT, CDR2 FQDESV (reference sequence). The CDR3 runs to 15 residues.

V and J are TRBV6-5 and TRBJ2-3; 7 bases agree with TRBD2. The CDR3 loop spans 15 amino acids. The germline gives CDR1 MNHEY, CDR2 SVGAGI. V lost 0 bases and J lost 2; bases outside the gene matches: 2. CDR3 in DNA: TGTGCCAGCAGTTACTCTAGCGGGCCCACAGATACGCAGTATTTT. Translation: CASSYSSGPTDTQYF.